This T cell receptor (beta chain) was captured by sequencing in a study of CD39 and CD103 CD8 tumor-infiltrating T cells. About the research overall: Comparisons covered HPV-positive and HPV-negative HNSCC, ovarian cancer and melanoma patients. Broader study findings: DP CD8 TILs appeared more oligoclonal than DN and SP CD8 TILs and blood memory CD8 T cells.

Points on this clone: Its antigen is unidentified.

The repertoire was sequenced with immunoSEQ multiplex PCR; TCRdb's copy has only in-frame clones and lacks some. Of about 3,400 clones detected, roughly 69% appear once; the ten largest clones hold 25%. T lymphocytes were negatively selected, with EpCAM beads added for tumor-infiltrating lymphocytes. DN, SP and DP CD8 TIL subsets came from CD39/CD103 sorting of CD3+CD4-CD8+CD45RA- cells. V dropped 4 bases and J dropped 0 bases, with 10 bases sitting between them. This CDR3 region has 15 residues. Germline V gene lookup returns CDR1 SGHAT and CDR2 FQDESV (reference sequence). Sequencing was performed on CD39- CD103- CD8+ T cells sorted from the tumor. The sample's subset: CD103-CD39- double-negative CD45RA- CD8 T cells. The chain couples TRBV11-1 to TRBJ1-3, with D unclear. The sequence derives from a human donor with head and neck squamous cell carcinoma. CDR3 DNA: TGTGCCAGCAGCTACGACATATACTCTGGAAACACCATATATTTT. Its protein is CASSYDIYSGNTIYF.